This is a list of T cell receptor beta chains from one sample in a study of T cells in Graves' hyperthyroidism and ophthalmopathy. TCRdb redid the calling of the multiplex PCR reads with MiXCR, one entry per CDR3 protein. The sample yields 550,000 to 800,000 distinct CDR3 sequences, over 15% seen once. Material: blood. These receptor sequences come from a man younger than 35 with Graves' hyperthyroidism. The CDR3 runs from the conserved cysteine through the conserved F or W. A D gene is named only where the DNA matches it firmly. Clone size is stated in some rows and not others, as once, few, many or a class when expanded.

clone size: .
V gene: TRBV6-6
J gene: TRBJ1-4
D gene: .
CDR3 protein: CASSYSISTLEKLFF
CDR3 DNA: TGTGCCAGCAGTTACTCGATTAGCACACTTGAAAAACTGTTTTTT

clone size: many
V gene: TRBV28
J gene: TRBJ2-7
D gene: .
CDR3 protein: CASSSARYYEQYF
CDR3 DNA: TGTGCCAGCAGTTCCGCCCGGTATTACGAGCAGTACTTC

clone size: .
V gene: TRBV4-3
J gene: TRBJ1-4
D gene: TRBD1
CDR3 protein: CASKETRDRGLREEKLFF
CDR3 DNA: TGCGCCAGCAAAGAAACCCGGGACAGGGGGCTAAGAGAAGAAAAACTGTTTTTT

clone size: many
V gene: TRBV11-2
J gene: TRBJ2-7
D gene: .
CDR3 protein: CASSLNTIATYEQYF
CDR3 DNA: TGTGCCAGCAGCTTAAATACAATTGCTACCTACGAGCAGTACTTC

clone size: many
V gene: TRBV6-1
J gene: TRBJ2-7
D gene: .
CDR3 protein: CASSRTGAYEQYF
CDR3 DNA: TGTGCCAGCAGTCGGACGGGAGCCTACGAGCAGTACTTC

clone size: many
V gene: TRBV2
J gene: TRBJ2-7
D gene: .
CDR3 protein: CASARKGTDEQYF
CDR3 DNA: TGTGCCAGCGCCCGGAAGGGGACCGACGAGCAGTACTTC

clone size: few
V gene: TRBV6-5
J gene: TRBJ2-1
D gene: TRBD1
CDR3 protein: CASSYGTDFNEQFF
CDR3 DNA: TGTGCCAGCAGTTACGGGACAGATTTCAATGAGCAGTTCTTC

clone size: .
V gene: TRBV9
J gene: TRBJ1-2
D gene: .
CDR3 protein: CASSGADSGYGYTF
CDR3 DNA: TGTGCCAGCAGCGGGGCCGACAGTGGCTATGGCTACACCTTC

clone size: many
V gene: TRBV28
J gene: TRBJ2-1
D gene: .
CDR3 protein: CASSALSGSSYNEQFF
CDR3 DNA: TGTGCCAGCAGTGCCCTTAGCGGTAGCTCCTACAATGAGCAGTTCTTC

clone size: few
V gene: TRBV4-3
J gene: TRBJ2-3
D gene: TRBD1
CDR3 protein: CASSRNRGGGDTQYF
CDR3 DNA: TGCGCCAGCAGCCGCAACAGGGGCGGAGGAGATACGCAGTATTTT

clone size: few
V gene: TRBV7-2
J gene: TRBJ2-7
D gene: .
CDR3 protein: CASSLDGFFYEQYF
CDR3 DNA: TGTGCCAGCAGCTTAGATGGGTTCTTCTACGAGCAGTACTTC

clone size: .
V gene: TRBV7-6
J gene: TRBJ2-2
D gene: TRBD2
CDR3 protein: CASSLDTAGGTGELFF
CDR3 DNA: TGTGCCAGCAGCTTAGATACAGCGGGAGGGACCGGGGAGCTGTTTTTT

clone size: few
V gene: TRBV5-1
J gene: TRBJ2-1
D gene: .
CDR3 protein: CASSLALVVGEQFF
CDR3 DNA: TGCGCCAGCAGCTTGGCACTAGTTGTCGGTGAGCAGTTCTTC

clone size: .
V gene: TRBV6-5
J gene: TRBJ2-5
D gene: .
CDR3 protein: CASSWFTGQETQYF
CDR3 DNA: TGTGCCAGCAGTTGGTTTACAGGGCAAGAGACCCAGTACTTC

clone size: .
V gene: TRBV13
J gene: TRBJ2-1
D gene: TRBD2
CDR3 protein: CASSSSVSGSGNEQFF
CDR3 DNA: TGTGCCAGCAGCTCGAGTGTAAGCGGGAGTGGCAATGAGCAGTTCTTC

clone size: .
V gene: TRBV10-1
J gene: TRBJ1-5
D gene: TRBD1
CDR3 protein: CASSRRTGGNQPQHF
CDR3 DNA: TGTGCCAGCAGCCGCCGGACAGGGGGCAATCAGCCCCAGCATTTT

clone size: many
V gene: TRBV20-1
J gene: TRBJ2-7
D gene: TRBD2
CDR3 protein: CSAPNPLAGAASEQYF
CDR3 DNA: TGCAGTGCCCCGAACCCTCTAGCGGGAGCCGCCTCGGAGCAGTACTTC

clone size: .
V gene: TRBV6-5
J gene: TRBJ1-3
D gene: .
CDR3 protein: CASSYSEGSGNTIYF
CDR3 DNA: TGTGCCAGCAGTTACTCTGAGGGTTCTGGAAACACCATATATTTT

clone size: many
V gene: TRBV29-1
J gene: TRBJ1-2
D gene: .
CDR3 protein: CSASQSNYGYTF
CDR3 DNA: TGCTCTGCTTCACAGTCTAACTATGGCTACACCTTC

clone size: many
V gene: TRBV11-2
J gene: TRBJ2-3
D gene: .
CDR3 protein: CASSLGRGYSTDTQYF
CDR3 DNA: TGTGCCAGCAGCTTAGGCCGCGGGTATAGCACAGATACGCAGTATTTT

clone size: many
V gene: TRBV12-3/TRBV12-4
J gene: TRBJ2-1
D gene: TRBD2
CDR3 protein: CASSFTYASGRKYEQFF
CDR3 DNA: TGTGCCAGCAGCTTTACATACGCTAGCGGGAGGAAATATGAGCAGTTCTTC

clone size: few
V gene: TRBV25-1
J gene: TRBJ2-2
D gene: TRBD2
CDR3 protein: CASSAGAKREYTGELFF
CDR3 DNA: TGTGCCAGCAGTGCCGGGGCGAAGCGGGAGTACACCGGGGAGCTGTTTTTT

clone size: few
V gene: TRBV24-1
J gene: TRBJ2-1
D gene: TRBD2
CDR3 protein: CATSWTSGAGNEQFF
CDR3 DNA: TGTGCCACCAGTTGGACTAGCGGGGCGGGGAATGAGCAGTTCTTC

clone size: .
V gene: TRBV6-5
J gene: TRBJ2-7
D gene: TRBD1
CDR3 protein: CASSYSYGQGGYEQYF
CDR3 DNA: TGTGCCAGCAGTTACTCATATGGACAGGGTGGCTACGAGCAGTACTTC

clone size: many
V gene: TRBV28
J gene: TRBJ2-7
D gene: TRBD1
CDR3 protein: CASTQGTGAYEQYF
CDR3 DNA: TGTGCCAGCACTCAAGGGACAGGGGCTTACGAGCAGTACTTC

clone size: many
V gene: TRBV9
J gene: TRBJ2-3
D gene: .
CDR3 protein: CASSVDEGGHSTDTQYF
CDR3 DNA: TGTGCCAGCAGCGTAGACGAGGGGGGCCACAGCACAGATACGCAGTATTTT

clone size: .
V gene: TRBV18
J gene: TRBJ1-5
D gene: TRBD1
CDR3 protein: CASSQQGKNQPQHF
CDR3 DNA: TGTGCCAGCTCACAACAGGGGAAGAATCAGCCCCAGCATTTT

clone size: many
V gene: TRBV12-3/TRBV12-4
J gene: TRBJ1-4
D gene: TRBD1
CDR3 protein: CASRHTQGAEEKLFF
CDR3 DNA: TGTGCCAGCAGACATACACAGGGGGCCGAGGAAAAACTGTTTTTT

clone size: many
V gene: TRBV7-9
J gene: TRBJ1-5
D gene: TRBD1
CDR3 protein: CASSHDRVGQPQHF
CDR3 DNA: TGTGCCAGCAGCCACGACAGGGTTGGACAGCCCCAGCATTTT

clone size: few
V gene: TRBV3-1
J gene: TRBJ2-7
D gene: .
CDR3 protein: CASRTSAGEQYF
CDR3 DNA: TGTGCCAGTCGGACGTCGGCAGGCGAGCAGTACTTC

clone size: few
V gene: TRBV7-2
J gene: TRBJ2-1
D gene: .
CDR3 protein: CASSWDTLVSEQFF
CDR3 DNA: TGTGCCAGCAGCTGGGACACCTTGGTCAGTGAGCAGTTCTTC

clone size: .
V gene: TRBV24-1
J gene: TRBJ2-1
D gene: TRBD1
CDR3 protein: CATSDLPGSRGRWDNEQFF
CDR3 DNA: TGTGCCACCAGTGATTTACCGGGGTCGAGGGGGCGATGGGACAATGAGCAGTTCTTC